These 30 T cell receptor beta chains came from one sample sequenced in a study of identical twins. TCRdb reprocessed the 5' RACE reads with MiXCR, giving one entry per CDR3 protein. This table has fewer than 800,000 distinct CDR3 sequences, under 8.5% appearing once. The same data also went into a second study, on yellow fever vaccine responses in identical twins.

The sample comprised PBMCs. These receptors were taken from a woman aged 18 to 35 in good health.

The CDR3 DNA is TGTGCCACTAAGACAGGGAGTAACACTGAAGCTTTCTTT. Protein product: CATKTGSNTEAFF. The V gene is TRBV6-6, the J gene TRBJ1-1, with 7 bases aligning to TRBD1. After removal of 10 bases from V and 2 bases from J, the junction contained 7 bases not matched to a gene. The CDR3 sequence is 13 residues long. Germline lookup yields CDR1 MNHNY and CDR2 SVGAGI (reference sequence).

The chain combines TRBV15 with TRBJ2-1, with a possible D match to TRBD2 (5 bases). The V end was cut by 0 bases, the J end by 4 bases, with 16 bases between. Looked up from germline, CDR1 is LNHNV and CDR2 is YYDKDF (reference sequence). The CDR3 sequence is 17 residues long. Written as DNA, the CDR3 is TGTGCCACCAGCAGAGATAAGAGCGCGGGTCTATACAATGAGCAGTTCTTC. This gives the protein CATSRDKSAGLYNEQFF.

The table lists this clonotype with many counts. V and J are TRBV12-3 or TRBV12-4 and TRBJ2-7; 7 bases are shared with TRBD1. V shed 2 bases and J 6 bases; nucleotides not matched to a gene: 4. The CDR3 is 13 amino acids. The CDR3 DNA reads TGTGCCAGCAGTTTACTACAGGGGCGCGAGCAGTACTTC. As protein: CASSLLQGREQYF.

This clonotype showed up many times. This chain connects TRBV21-1 to TRBJ2-3; TRBD1 reflects the table's D call only, with no check against the DNA. TRBV21-1 is reported as a pseudogene. The CDR3 sequence is 17 residues long. In DNA form, the CDR3 reads TGTGCCAGCAGCAAATGTCTGACCGGGACAAGCACAGATACGCAGTATTTT. Translation gives CASSKCLTGTSTDTQYF.

This clonotype was counted at least ten times. The chain uses TRBV5-1 and TRBJ2-7, with D perhaps TRBD2 (6 bases). The CDR3 has 15 residues. Trimming left V 0 bases short and J 4 bases short, with 14 bases between. Germline CDR1 is SGHRS and CDR2 is YFSETQ. This chain's CDR3 is CASSLDSAGRYEQYF. The CDR3 DNA reads as TGCGCCAGCAGCTTGGACAGCGCGGGAAGGTACGAGCAGTACTTC.

The count of this clonotype is one. The genes are TRBV3-1 and TRBJ1-2; 8 bases are a match to TRBD1. Germline V gene sequence: CDR1 LGHDT, CDR2 YNNKEL (reference sequence). Trimming cost V 5 bases and J 8 bases; bases outside gene matches: 10. The length of the CDR3 is 14 residues. The CDR3 is CASSASDRAGGYTF. The CDR3 DNA is TGTGCCAGCAGCGCCTCGGACAGGGCTGGCGGCTACACCTTC.

This clonotype was found many times. The chain couples TRBV24-1 to TRBJ1-5; a possible D gene is TRBD1 (6 bases). This CDR3 has 16 residues. CDR1 and CDR2 from the germline V gene are KGHDR and SFDVKD. The germline V and J ends were trimmed by 2 bases and 6 bases, with 16 bases remaining between them. CDR3 sequence (DNA): TGTGCCACCAGTGATTCGGAAAGGGGGGCTGGTCAGCCCCAGCATTTT. Amino acids: CATSDSERGAGQPQHF.

The V and J genes are TRBV7-9 and TRBJ2-5; D gene uncertain. This CDR3 has 15 amino acids. V was trimmed by 4 bases and J by 2 bases, leaving 14 bases between them. Germline loops: CDR1 SEHNR, CDR2 FQNEAQ (reference sequence). The CDR3 sequence: CASSSDGSPQETQYF. CDR3 DNA sequence: TGTGCCAGCAGCTCAGACGGGTCGCCTCAAGAGACCCAGTACTTC.

This clonotype was picked up a small number of times. This CDR3 is CSASEDTQYF. The CDR3 DNA is TGCAGTGCTAGCGAAGATACGCAGTATTTT. This rearrangement joins TRBV20-1 to TRBJ2-3; no clear D gene. This CDR3 comprises 10 residues. V lost 3 bases, J lost 5 bases, and 3 bases lay in between. Germline V gene data show CDR1 as DFQATT and CDR2 as SNEGSKA (reference sequence).

Many counts were recorded for this clonotype. V gene TRBV2 combines with J gene TRBJ2-1; the match to TRBD2 covers 7 bases. Germline CDR1 and CDR2: SNHLY and FYNNEI. The CDR3 runs to 15 residues. The V and J ends lost 1 base and 4 bases, in that order; junction bases with no gene match: 4. CDR3 in DNA: TGTGCCAGCAGTGAAGGGCTAGCGGATTACAATGAGCAGTTCTTC. The encoded protein is CASSEGLADYNEQFF. The full variable domain, with the rest looked up from reference TRBV2 and TRBJ2-1, is EPEVTQTPSHQVTQMGQEVILRCVPISNHLYFYWYRQILGQKVEFLVSFYNNEISEKSEIFDDQFSVERPDGSNFTLKIRSTKLEDSAMYFCASSEGLADYNEQFFGPGTRLTVL.

This clonotype was seen more than once but under ten times. The genes are TRBV25-1 and TRBJ1-1; 7 bases fit TRBD1. Losses at the gene ends were 8 bases for V and 0 bases for J; bases not matched to a gene: 3. Per germline, CDR1 MGHDK and CDR2 SYGVNS. This CDR3 region has 13 residues. The CDR3 reads CASRDSMNTEAFF. CDR3 nucleotide sequence: TGTGCCAGCCGGGACAGCATGAACACTGAAGCTTTCTTT.

The gene calls are TRBV7-9 and TRBJ2-5; D ambiguous. The V and J ends lost 3 bases and 3 bases respectively, with 5 bases between them. There are 12 residues in the CDR3. Germline V gene sequence: CDR1 SEHNR, CDR2 FQNEAQ (reference sequence). The CDR3 DNA reads TGTGCCAGCAGCTTGCAGAAAGAGACCCAGTACTTC. Translated: CASSLQKETQYF.

In this sample, this clonotype turned up many times. The CDR3 spells CASSRAGPNTEAFF. In nucleotides, the CDR3 is TGTGCCAGCAGTCGCGCGGGACCCAACACTGAAGCTTTCTTT. This sequence joins TRBV12-3 or TRBV12-4 and TRBJ1-1; D might be TRBD1 (5 bases). V was clipped by 5 bases and J by 2 bases, with 12 bases between them. The CDR3 runs to 14 residues.

The rearrangement uses TRBV19 and TRBJ2-3; possibly TRBD1 for D (5 bases). The germline V and J ends were trimmed by 10 bases and 1 base, with 12 bases remaining between them. From germline, CDR1 is LNHDA and CDR2 SQIVND (reference sequence). The CDR3 sequence is 13 residues long. The CDR3 reads CATRVGRTDTQYF. The CDR3 coding sequence is TGTGCCACCAGGGTTGGCCGCACAGATACGCAGTATTTT.

This clonotype has a count of ten or more. The chain's CDR3 is CASSESASAGSYEQYF. The CDR3 DNA reads as TGTGCCAGCAGCGAATCGGCTAGCGCCGGCTCCTACGAGCAGTACTTC. The rearrangement links TRBV7-2 to TRBJ2-7, with D perhaps TRBD2 (6 bases). Germline assignment: CDR1 SGHTA and CDR2 FQGNSA. Trimming took off 5 bases at V and 0 bases at J, with 17 bases between the two ends. The CDR3 covers 16 residues.

V and J are TRBV11-1 and TRBJ2-2, with 8 positions matching TRBD1. The CDR3 runs 18 residues. CDR1 is SGHAT, CDR2 FQDESV, per germline (reference sequence). J lost 1 base, V lost 1 base, and 8 bases had no gene match. CDR3 bases: TGTGCCAGCAGCTTAGGGACAGGGACCTTCGTGAACACCGGGGAGCTGTTTTTT. This gives the protein CASSLGTGTFVNTGELFF.

This clonotype has only a few counts. Here the CDR3 reads CASSLQGTTNYGYTF. CDR3 in DNA: TGTGCCAGCAGTCTTCAGGGAACTACTAACTATGGCTACACCTTC. The chain employs TRBV12-3 or TRBV12-4 and TRBJ1-2; a possible D gene is TRBD1 (5 bases). CDR3 size: 15 residues. Trimming stripped 5 bases from V and 0 bases from J, with 13 bases between.

Worth noting for this clonotype: At one end, the junction sequence differs from germline, possibly due to a read error. The chain carries TRBV5-1 and TRBJ2-1; 8 nucleotides align to TRBD2. CDR1 is SGHRS and CDR2 is YFSETQ in the germline V gene. This CDR3 contains 17 residues. The DNA for the CDR3 is TGCGCCAGCAGCTTATTCTTTAGCGGGGCGTCCTGCAATGAGCAGTTCTTC. Protein sequence: CASSLFFSGASCNEQFF.

This clonotype was counted ten times or more. The rearrangement uses TRBV10-3 and TRBJ2-7; D could derive from TRBD1 or TRBD2 (5 bases each). Germline loops: CDR1 ENHRY, CDR2 SYGVKD. This CDR3 is 14 amino acids long. With 3 bases removed from V and 5 bases from J, the gap between germline ends came to 14 bases. The CDR3 region is CAISEGTLGNEQYF. CDR3 in DNA: TGTGCCATCAGTGAAGGGACCCTAGGAAACGAGCAGTACTTC.

The sample holds a few counts of this clonotype. The rearrangement uses TRBV25-1 and TRBJ2-1; either TRBD1 or TRBD2 may fit D (7 bases each). Trimming stripped 6 bases from V and 2 bases from J, with 11 bases between. This CDR3 is 14 amino acids long. Germline V gene data show CDR1 as MGHDK and CDR2 as SYGVNS. This CDR3 reads CASSQGGAYNEQFF. DNA for the CDR3: TGTGCCAGCAGCCAGGGGGGGGCCTACAATGAGCAGTTCTTC.

The rearrangement uses TRBV6-2 or TRBV6-3 and TRBJ2-7; D is unclear. With 6 bases removed from V and 6 bases from J, the gap between germline ends came to 9 bases. From germline, CDR1 is MNHEY and CDR2 SVGEGT. The CDR3 consists of 11 residues. In DNA, the CDR3 is TGTGCCAGCAGAGACCTCGGCGAGCAGTACTTC. This translates into CASRDLGEQYF.

Many counts were recorded for this clonotype. The chain combines TRBV5-6 with TRBJ2-7, with D possibly being TRBD1 (7 bases). Germline V CDR1 and CDR2: SGHDT, YYEEEE. V gave up 4 bases and J gave up 3 bases, with 14 bases separating them. The CDR3 spans 14 residues. The CDR3 loop is CASSRRQGLYEQYF. The DNA for the CDR3 is TGTGCCAGCAGCCGTCGACAGGGACTCTACGAGCAGTACTTC.

This clonotype was seen more than once but under ten times. The gene calls are TRBV11-2 and TRBJ2-1; 8 bases are shared with TRBD1. Unmatched junction bases numbered 8, after V lost 7 bases and J lost 0 bases. Germline V gene sequence: CDR1 SGHAT, CDR2 FQNNGV. The CDR3 contains 16 residues. CDR3 coding DNA: TGTGCCAGCAACTCAGGGGGCTCGAGCTCCTACAATGAGCAGTTCTTC. Protein product: CASNSGGSSSYNEQFF.

This clonotype occurred a few times. The J gene is TRBJ2-5, the V gene TRBV7-9; D gene uncertain. The germline V and J ends were trimmed by 1 base and 7 bases, with 10 bases remaining between them. The length of the CDR3 is 13 residues. CDR1 and CDR2 from the germline V gene are SEHNR and FQNEAQ (reference sequence). The CDR3 DNA sequence: TGTGCCAGCAGCTTAGGTGTCGGTTGGACCCAGTACTTC. It specifies CASSLGVGWTQYF.

The chain recombines TRBV6-1 with TRBJ2-1; D uncertain. With 1 base removed from V and 14 bases from J, the gap between germline ends came to 18 bases. Germline lookup yields CDR1 MNHNS and CDR2 SASEGT. This CDR3 spans 14 amino acids. The CDR3 spells CASSEVRVAPSEFF. The DNA for the CDR3 is TGTGCCAGCAGTGAAGTAAGGGTGGCCCCTTCGGAGTTCTTC.

This sequence joins TRBV10-3 and TRBJ2-7, with D possibly being TRBD2 (6 bases). Trimming removed 2 bases at V and 3 bases at J, with 8 bases between. Germline CDR1 is ENHRY and CDR2 is SYGVKD. The CDR3 has 13 amino acids. CDR3: CAISELGGYEQYF. The DNA of the CDR3 is TGTGCCATCAGTGAGCTGGGGGGCTACGAGCAGTACTTC.

This chain connects TRBV28 to TRBJ1-2, with D possibly being TRBD1 (6 bases). V gave up 3 bases and J gave up 1 base, with 9 bases separating them. This CDR3 has 14 residues. Germline V gene lookup returns CDR1 MDHEN and CDR2 SYDVKM. The CDR3 DNA reads as TGTGCCAGCAGTTTTCCAGGGGTTAACTATGGCTACACCTTC. It specifies CASSFPGVNYGYTF.

This clonotype was observed a handful of times. The rearrangement joins TRBV5-5 to TRBJ1-1, with D perhaps matching TRBD1 (5 bases). This CDR3 is 13 amino acids long. From germline, CDR1 is SGHKS and CDR2 YYEKEE (reference sequence). V was trimmed by 3 bases and J by 4 bases, leaving 10 bases between them. The DNA of the CDR3 is TGTGCCAGCAGCTGGGACTTGCGCACTGAAGCTTTCTTT. Residues: CASSWDLRTEAFF. Supplemented by reference TRBV5-5 and TRBJ1-1, the full variable domain reads DAGVTQSPTHLIKTRGQQVTLRCSPISGHKSVSWYQQVLGQGPQFIFQYYEKEERGRGNFPDRFSARQFPNYSSELNVNALLLGDSALYLCASSWDLRTEAFFGQGTRLTVV.

This clonotype was counted ten times or more. V gene TRBV5-1 combines with J gene TRBJ1-1; tentatively, D is TRBD1 (6 bases). From germline, CDR1 is SGHRS and CDR2 YFSETQ. V lost 2 bases to trimming and J lost 4 bases, with 9 bases between them. The CDR3 has 13 residues. CDR3 residues: CASSFQGSTEAFF. The DNA of the CDR3 is TGCGCCAGCAGCTTCCAGGGGTCCACTGAAGCTTTCTTT.

CDR3 sequence (DNA): TGTGCCAGCAAGGGTAGCGAATGGACCTACGAGCAGTACTTC. It specifies CASKGSEWTYEQYF. V is TRBV6-1 and J is TRBJ2-7, with D tentatively TRBD2 (5 bases). The germline gives CDR1 MNHNS, CDR2 SASEGT. Trimming left V 7 bases short and J 2 bases short, with 15 bases between. CDR3 length: 14 amino acids.